The 4 T cell receptor beta chains given below trace back to one sample, sequenced in a study of vaccination and CD4 T cells after COVID-19. The Oncomine TCR Beta short-read assay sequenced DNA from cultured CD4+ T cells. TCRdb called the PCR reads again in MiXCR, with one record for every CDR3 protein. The sample has fewer than 20,000 distinct CDR3 sequences, about three quarters seen once. These receptors' antigens are unknown. Treatment defined: approximately nine-day PBMC culture with coronavirus spike peptide pools or control peptides (ViraFEST assay). Source material: CD4+ T cells from blood, cultured in vitro. All receptors come from a human donor who had recovered from COVID-19.

The rearrangement joins TRBV6-1 to TRBJ2-5, with D perhaps assigned TRBD1 or TRBD2 (5 bases each). The ends were cut back, 5 bases at V and 7 bases at J, with 17 bases in the middle. The germline gives CDR1 MNHNS, CDR2 SASEGT. The CDR3 runs 14 residues. This chain's CDR3 is CASSPRDGRGTQYF. For the CDR3, the DNA is TGTGCCAGCAGTCCCAGGGACGGCCGTGGGACCCAGTACTTC.

The J gene is TRBJ2-4, the V gene TRBV20-1, with 9 bases identical to TRBD1. The V gene end was trimmed by 2 bases and the J gene end by 3 bases; junction bases not matched to a gene: 2. The CDR3 has 14 residues. Germline CDR1 reads DFQATT; CDR2 reads SNEGSKA (reference sequence). The CDR3 here is CSARRGQGKNIQYF. Written as DNA, the CDR3 is TGCAGTGCTAGACGGGGACAGGGCAAAAACATTCAGTACTTC.

V and J are TRBV5-6 and TRBJ2-7; possibly TRBD1 or TRBD2 for D (5 bases each). Germline V gives CDR1 SGHDT, CDR2 YYEEEE. Trimming took 4 bases from V and 3 from J, leaving 20 bases between them. The CDR3 covers 16 residues. The CDR3 is CASSKGPPAVGYEQYF. The DNA of the CDR3 is TGTGCCAGCAGCAAGGGACCCCCAGCAGTAGGCTACGAGCAGTACTTC.

This sequence joins TRBV6-5 and TRBJ1-2; D gene ambiguous. With 0 bases removed from V and 0 bases from J, the gap between germline ends came to 14 bases. Germline assignment: CDR1 MNHEY and CDR2 SVGAGI. The CDR3 is 17 residues long. The CDR3 coding sequence is TGTGCCAGCAGTTACTCGCCAGGCCGGACTTCTAACTATGGCTACACCTTC. Amino acids: CASSYSPGRTSNYGYTF.